The rows below give T cell receptor beta chains drawn from one sample of a study of cytomegalovirus exposure and HLA in healthy donors. Using immunoSEQ multiplex PCR, the repertoire was profiled, and TCRdb retains in-frame clones only, with some absent. The sample includes about 120,000 clones, around three quarters of them seen just once. Input material: PBMCs. These receptors were taken from a man younger than 45 in good health and CMV-seropositive. Each CDR3 is given with its conserved first and last residue. The order of the fields is clone size, V gene, J gene, D gene, CDR3 DNA, CDR3 protein. A D gene is named only where the DNA matches it firmly. A row's size may be missing; if present it is once, few, many or a size class.

>.|TRBV5-6|TRBJ2-6|.
TGTGCCAGCATAAGGGGCTCTGGGGCCAACGGCCTGACTTTC
CASIRGSGANGLTF
>.|TRBV10-2|TRBJ2-3|TRBD2
TGCGCCAGCAGTCCCTTGACTAGCAGGGCAGATACGCAGTATTTT
CASSPLTSRADTQYF
>.|TRBV9|TRBJ2-3|.
TGTGCCAGCAGCGTAGTAGTCTCTCAAGATACGCAGTATTTT
CASSVVVSQDTQYF
>.|TRBV4-3|TRBJ1-2|.
TGCGCCAGCAGCCAAGGTTCCAGGGGTGACTATGGCTACACCTTC
CASSQGSRGDYGYTF
>.|TRBV5-1|TRBJ2-3|.
TGCGCCAGCAGCTGGGGGTCGTGGGAGGCGCAGTATTTT
CASSWGSWEAQYF
>.|TRBV27|TRBJ1-2|TRBD1
TGTGCCAGCAGTGGGGACAGGGGGCTAAGTGGCTACACCTTC
CASSGDRGLSGYTF
>once|TRBV2|TRBJ2-3|.
TGTGCCAGCAGCATTAACAACGCGGGTACGCAGTATTTT
CASSINNAGTQYF
>.|TRBV19|TRBJ1-5|.
TGTGCCAGTGAGAGCGCAGGGGCTGGTAATCAGCCCCAGCATTTT
CASESAGAGNQPQHF
>.|TRBV4-3|TRBJ2-1|.
TGCGCCAGCAGCCAAGGACTAGGGGCGGCCTACAATGAGCAGTTCTTC
CASSQGLGAAYNEQFF
>.|TRBV9|TRBJ2-7|TRBD1
TGTGCCAGCAGCGTAGCCGGGACAGGGTCCCACGAGCAGTACTTC
CASSVAGTGSHEQYF
>.|TRBV7-3|TRBJ2-7|.
TGTGCCAGCAGCCGGAGCAGGGCTTCCTACGAGCAGTACTTC
CASSRSRASYEQYF
>.|TRBV18|TRBJ2-7|TRBD1
TGTGCCAGCTCACCACGGGACAGGGGACAAGAGCAGTACTTC
CASSPRDRGQEQYF
>.|TRBV5-8|TRBJ2-7|.
TGTGCCAGCAGCTTAGGGACACTCGAGCAGTACTTC
CASSLGTLEQYF
>.|TRBV7-6|TRBJ2-5|.
TGTGCCAGCAGCTTAGTTCTTGGGGGCGGAGAGACCCAGTACTTC
CASSLVLGGGETQYF
>once|TRBV6-5|TRBJ1-4|.
TGTGCCAGCAAGTCGACAGACGAAAAACTGTTTTTT
CASKSTDEKLFF
>.|TRBV20-1|TRBJ1-5|TRBD1
TGCAGTGCCTGGGACAGGGAAGGGCATTTT
CSAWDREGHF
>.|TRBV7-9|TRBJ2-5|TRBD1
TGTGCCAGCAGCTTCCGCTACAGGGGCGGGGAGACCCAGTACTTC
CASSFRYRGGETQYF
>.|TRBV5-6|TRBJ2-5|.
TGTGCCAGCAGCTCACAGGCCCAGCAAGAGACCCAGTACTTC
CASSSQAQQETQYF
>.|TRBV5-4|TRBJ2-2|.
TGTGCCAGCAGCCCTGGTGGTAGCGCCCGGACCGGGGAGCTGTTTTTT
CASSPGGSARTGELFF
>once|TRBV21-1|TRBJ2-1|.
TGTGCCAGCAGTCAAGGGAGCTTTCCCTCTGGGTTCAATGAGCAGTTCTTC
CASSQGSFPSGFNEQFF
>.|TRBV7-8|TRBJ2-2|.
TGTGCCATAACCCGACCCAAGGGGGTGGGGTCCGAAACCGGGGAGCTGTTTTTT
CAITRPKGVGSETGELFF
>.|TRBV7-2|TRBJ1-3|.
TGTGCCAGCAGCCAACGGGGGGGGTACACGCGGGACACCATATATTTT
CASSQRGGYTRDTIYF
>.|TRBV30|TRBJ1-2|.
TGTGCCTGGAGTTACGGGGGTAGCGGATATGGCTACACCTTC
CAWSYGGSGYGYTF
>.|TRBV27|TRBJ2-7|.
TGTGCCAGCAGTTTAGGAGGAAGCCTCTACGAGCAGTACTTC
CASSLGGSLYEQYF
>.|TRBV7-2|TRBJ2-7|.
TGTGCCAGCAGCTTTAGTGTCTCAAACTACGAGCAGTACTTC
CASSFSVSNYEQYF
>.|TRBV6-4|TRBJ1-1|.
TGTGCCAGCAGTGACTCAGAGGGTACTGAAGCTTTCTTT
CASSDSEGTEAFF
>.|TRBV5-1|TRBJ2-1|TRBD2
TGCGCCAGCAGCCCTACACTAGCGGGAAGCTACAATGAGCAGTTCTTC
CASSPTLAGSYNEQFF
>.|TRBV30|TRBJ2-4|TRBD1
TGTGCCTGGAGTCTCGGGACAGGGGACAACATTCAGTACTTC
CAWSLGTGDNIQYF
>once|TRBV5-1|TRBJ1-2|TRBD1
TGCGCCAGCAGCTTGACTGCAGGGGGCAGAGGCTACACCTTC
CASSLTAGGRGYTF
>few|TRBV12-5|TRBJ2-6|.
TGTGCTAGTGGATGGGGCGGGGCCAACGTCCTGACTTTC
CASGWGGANVLTF
>.|TRBV19|TRBJ1-1|.
TGTGCCAGTAGGAACAGGGATCTGAACACTGAAGCTTTCTTT
CASRNRDLNTEAFF
>few|TRBV28|TRBJ2-1|TRBD2
TGTGCCAGCAGTTTATATCGGACTAGCGGGACCCTCAGGAATGAGCAGTTCTTC
CASSLYRTSGTLRNEQFF
>.|TRBV19|TRBJ1-1|TRBD1
TGTGCCAGTAGTATAGGACAGGGGGGGGGTGCTGAAGCTTTCTTT
CASSIGQGGGAEAFF
>.|TRBV28|TRBJ2-3|TRBD1
TGTGCCAGCAATATCGGTCAGGGGGAAACAGATACGCAGTATTTT
CASNIGQGETDTQYF
>.|TRBV19|TRBJ2-1|TRBD1
TGTGCCAGTAGTCGGCCACCGGGACAGGGCCACAATGAGCAGTTCTTC
CASSRPPGQGHNEQFF
>.|TRBV6-5|TRBJ1-2|.
TGTGCCAGCAGTTCGGGTGGCGGCTACACCTTC
CASSSGGGYTF
>.|TRBV4-3|TRBJ2-7|TRBD2
TGCGCCAGCAGCCATGCCCGGGGGGCTAGCGGGAGGCTCGAGCAGTACTTC
CASSHARGASGRLEQYF
>.|TRBV13|TRBJ1-1|.
TGTGCCAGCAGCTTAGGCTCGACAGGAATGAACACTGAAGCTTTCTTT
CASSLGSTGMNTEAFF
>.|TRBV9|TRBJ2-5|.
TGTGCCAGCAGCGCGAGGACAGGAGGGGAGACCCAGTACTTC
CASSARTGGETQYF
>.|TRBV4-2|TRBJ1-1|.
TGTGCCAGCAGCCGAGAGACAGGCCACACTGAAGCTTTCTTT
CASSRETGHTEAFF
>.|TRBV11-1|TRBJ2-2|.
TGTGCCAGCAGCCGGGGGATGCTCACCGGGGAGCTGTTTTTT
CASSRGMLTGELFF